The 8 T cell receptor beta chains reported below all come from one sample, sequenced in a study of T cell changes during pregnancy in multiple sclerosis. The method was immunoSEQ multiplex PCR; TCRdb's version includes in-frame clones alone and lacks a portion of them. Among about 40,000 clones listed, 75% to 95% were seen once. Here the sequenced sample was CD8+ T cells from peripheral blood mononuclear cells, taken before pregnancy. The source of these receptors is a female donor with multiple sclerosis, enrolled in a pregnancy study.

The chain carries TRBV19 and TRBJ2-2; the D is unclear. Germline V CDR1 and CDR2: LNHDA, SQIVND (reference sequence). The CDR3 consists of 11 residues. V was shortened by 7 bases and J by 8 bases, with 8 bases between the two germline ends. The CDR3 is CASTREGELFF. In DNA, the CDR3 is TGTGCCAGTACGCGAGAGGGGGAGCTGTTTTTT.

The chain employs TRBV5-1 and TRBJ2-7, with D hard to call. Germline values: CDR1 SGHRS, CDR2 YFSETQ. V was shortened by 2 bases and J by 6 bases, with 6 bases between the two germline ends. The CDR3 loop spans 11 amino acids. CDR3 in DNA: TGCGCCAGCAGCTTCAGTGGCGAGCAGTACTTC. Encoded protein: CASSFSGEQYF.

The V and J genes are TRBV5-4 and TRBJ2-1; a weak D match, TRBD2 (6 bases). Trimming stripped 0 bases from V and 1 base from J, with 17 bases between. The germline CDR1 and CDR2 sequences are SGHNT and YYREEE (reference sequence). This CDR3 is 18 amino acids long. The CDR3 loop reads CASSLVAGTAASYNEQFF. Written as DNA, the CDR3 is TGTGCCAGCAGCTTGGTGGCGGGGACGGCGGCGTCCTACAATGAGCAGTTCTTC.

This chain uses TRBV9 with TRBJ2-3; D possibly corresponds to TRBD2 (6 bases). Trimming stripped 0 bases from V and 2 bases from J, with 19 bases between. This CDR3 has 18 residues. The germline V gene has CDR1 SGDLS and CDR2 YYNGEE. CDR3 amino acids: CASSVERVGGSLTDTQYF. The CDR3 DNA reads TGTGCCAGCAGCGTAGAACGAGTCGGGGGAAGCCTCACAGATACGCAGTATTTT.

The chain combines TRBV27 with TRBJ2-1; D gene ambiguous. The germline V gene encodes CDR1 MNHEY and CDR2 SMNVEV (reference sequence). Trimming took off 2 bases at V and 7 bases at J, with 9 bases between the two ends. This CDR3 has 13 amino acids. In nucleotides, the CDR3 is TGTGCCAGCAGTTTAGGCCTCCTGAATGAGCAGTTCTTC. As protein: CASSLGLLNEQFF.

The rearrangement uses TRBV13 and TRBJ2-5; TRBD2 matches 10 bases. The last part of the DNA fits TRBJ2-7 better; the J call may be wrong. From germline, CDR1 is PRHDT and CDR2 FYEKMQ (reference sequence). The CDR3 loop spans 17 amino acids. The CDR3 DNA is TGTGCCAGCAGCTTGGGGGCCCTAGCGGGAGTGAGGAACGAGCAGTACTTC. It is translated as CASSLGALAGVRNEQYF.

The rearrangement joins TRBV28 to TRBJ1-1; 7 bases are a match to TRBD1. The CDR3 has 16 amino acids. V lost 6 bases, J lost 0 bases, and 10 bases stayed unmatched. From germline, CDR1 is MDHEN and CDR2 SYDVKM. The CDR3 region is CASRTVGGGMNTEAFF. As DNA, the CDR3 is TGTGCCAGCAGGACGGTAGGAGGGGGCATGAACACTGAAGCTTTCTTT.

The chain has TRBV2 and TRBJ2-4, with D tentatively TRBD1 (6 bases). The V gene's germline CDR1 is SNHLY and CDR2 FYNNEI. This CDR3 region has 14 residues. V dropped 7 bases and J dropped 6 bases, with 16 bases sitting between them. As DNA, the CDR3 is TGTGCCAGCAATGGACAGCCCCCCCTAAACATTCAGTACTTC. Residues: CASNGQPPLNIQYF.